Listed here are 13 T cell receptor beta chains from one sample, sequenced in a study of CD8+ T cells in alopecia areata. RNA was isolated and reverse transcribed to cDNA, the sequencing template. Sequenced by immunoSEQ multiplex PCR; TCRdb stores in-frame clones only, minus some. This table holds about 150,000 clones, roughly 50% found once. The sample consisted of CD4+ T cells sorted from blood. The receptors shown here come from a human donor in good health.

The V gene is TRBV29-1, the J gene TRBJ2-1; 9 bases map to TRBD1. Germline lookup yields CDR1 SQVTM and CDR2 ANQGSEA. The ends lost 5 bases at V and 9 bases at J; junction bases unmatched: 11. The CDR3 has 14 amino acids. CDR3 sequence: CSVPGQGVSGEQFF. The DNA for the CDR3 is TGCAGCGTTCCGGGACAGGGCGTTTCGGGTGAGCAGTTCTTC.

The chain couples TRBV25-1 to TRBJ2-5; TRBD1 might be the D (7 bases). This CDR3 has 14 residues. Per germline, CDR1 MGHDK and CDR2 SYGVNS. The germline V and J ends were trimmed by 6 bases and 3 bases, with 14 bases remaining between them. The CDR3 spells CASRGGQPKETQYF. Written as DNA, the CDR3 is TGTGCCAGCAGGGGGGGACAGCCAAAAGAGACCCAGTACTTC.

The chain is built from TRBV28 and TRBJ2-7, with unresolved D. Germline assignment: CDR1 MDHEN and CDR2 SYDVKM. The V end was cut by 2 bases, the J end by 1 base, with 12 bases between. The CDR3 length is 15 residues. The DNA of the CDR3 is TGTGCCAGCAGTTTACACGGACCCTCTTCCTACGAGCAGTACTTC. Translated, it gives CASSLHGPSSYEQYF.

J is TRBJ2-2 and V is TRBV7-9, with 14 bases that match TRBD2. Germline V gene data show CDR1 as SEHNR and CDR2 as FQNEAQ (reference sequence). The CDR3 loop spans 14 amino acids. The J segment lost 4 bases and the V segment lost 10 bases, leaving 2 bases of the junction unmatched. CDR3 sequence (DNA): TGTGCCACGGGACTAGCGGGAGTCACCGGGGAGCTGTTTTTT. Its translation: CATGLAGVTGELFF.

DNA for the CDR3: TGCGCCAGCAGTCAATTCCTTCGGACGGAATCTGGGGCCAACGTCCTGACTTTC. Its protein is CASSQFLRTESGANVLTF. The chain recombines TRBV23-1 with TRBJ2-6; the D is unclear. TRBV23-1 is placed among ORFs of uncertain function. The CDR3 is made up of 18 amino acids. Trimming pared 1 base from V and 1 base from J, leaving 14 bases between.

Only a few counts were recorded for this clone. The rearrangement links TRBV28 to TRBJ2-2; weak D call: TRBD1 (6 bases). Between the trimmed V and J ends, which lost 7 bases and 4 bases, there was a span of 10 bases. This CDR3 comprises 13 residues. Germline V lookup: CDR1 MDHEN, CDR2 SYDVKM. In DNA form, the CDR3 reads TGTGCCAGCAACTTCAGGGGCACCGGGGAGCTGTTTTTT. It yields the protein CASNFRGTGELFF. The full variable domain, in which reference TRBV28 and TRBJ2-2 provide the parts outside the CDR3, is DVKVTQSSRYLVKRTGEKVFLECVQDMDHENMFWYRQDPGLGLRLIYFSYDVKMKEKGDIPEGYSVSREKKERFSLILESASTNQTSMYLCASNFRGTGELFFGEGSRLTVL.

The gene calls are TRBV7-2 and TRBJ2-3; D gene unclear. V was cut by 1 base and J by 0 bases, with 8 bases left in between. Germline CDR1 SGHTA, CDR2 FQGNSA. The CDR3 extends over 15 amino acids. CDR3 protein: CASSLVVQSTDTQYF. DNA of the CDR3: TGTGCCAGCAGCTTAGTTGTACAGAGCACAGATACGCAGTATTTT.

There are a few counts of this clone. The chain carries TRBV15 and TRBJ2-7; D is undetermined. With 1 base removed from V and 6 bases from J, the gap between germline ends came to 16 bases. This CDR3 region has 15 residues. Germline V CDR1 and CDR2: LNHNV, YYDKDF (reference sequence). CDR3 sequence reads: CATSRVTPPSIEQYF. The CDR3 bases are TGTGCCACCAGCAGAGTTACCCCCCCGTCGATCGAGCAGTACTTC.

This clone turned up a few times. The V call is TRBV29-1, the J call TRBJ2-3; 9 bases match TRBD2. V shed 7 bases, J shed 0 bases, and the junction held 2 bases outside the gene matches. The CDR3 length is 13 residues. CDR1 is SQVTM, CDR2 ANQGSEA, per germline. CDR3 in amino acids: CSETSGSTDTQYF. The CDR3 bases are TGCAGCGAGACTAGCGGAAGCACAGATACGCAGTATTTT.

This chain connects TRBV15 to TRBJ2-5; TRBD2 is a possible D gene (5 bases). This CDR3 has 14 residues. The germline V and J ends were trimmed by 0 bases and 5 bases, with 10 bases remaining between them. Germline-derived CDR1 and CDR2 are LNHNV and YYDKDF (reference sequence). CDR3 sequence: CATSRDAERETQYF. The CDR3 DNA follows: TGTGCCACCAGCAGAGATGCGGAGCGGGAGACCCAGTACTTC.

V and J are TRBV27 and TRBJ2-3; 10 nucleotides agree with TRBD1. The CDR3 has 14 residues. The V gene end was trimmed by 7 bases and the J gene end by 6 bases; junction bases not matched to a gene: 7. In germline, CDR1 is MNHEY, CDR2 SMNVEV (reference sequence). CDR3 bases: TGTGCCAGCAAAGGGAGACAGGGGGCCGATACGCAGTATTTT. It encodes CASKGRQGADTQYF.

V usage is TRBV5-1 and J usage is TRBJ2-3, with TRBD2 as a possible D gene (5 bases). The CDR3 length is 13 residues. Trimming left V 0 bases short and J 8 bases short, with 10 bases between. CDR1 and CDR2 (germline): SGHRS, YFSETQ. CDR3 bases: TGCGCCAGCAGCTTGGCGCCCGAGGGTACGCAGTATTTT. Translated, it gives CASSLAPEGTQYF.

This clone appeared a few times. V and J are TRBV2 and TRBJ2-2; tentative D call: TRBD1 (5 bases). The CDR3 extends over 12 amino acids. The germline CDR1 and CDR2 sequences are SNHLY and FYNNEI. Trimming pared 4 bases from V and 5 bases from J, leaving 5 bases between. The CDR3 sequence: CASSGQTGELFF. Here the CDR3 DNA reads TGTGCCAGCAGTGGACAGACCGGGGAGCTGTTTTTT.